This T cell receptor beta chain emerged from a study of blood T cell repertoires in COVID-19. This clone was counted many times. In the original workflow: Scientists estimated how many nucleated cells there were by amplifying reference gene primers. Assay used: immunoSEQ multiplex PCR; TCRdb lists only in-frame clones, some missing. V, J and clone size were drawn from that table, and D and trimming were deduced from the DNA. The sample lists 55,000 or so clones; 70% to 90% were seen once. CDR1 SGHNT and CDR2 YENEEA come from the germline V gene. V was clipped by 2 bases and J by 5 bases, with 25 bases between them. The CDR3 sequence is 19 residues long.

This TCR was sampled from a human donor in a cohort sampled during active COVID-19. V gene TRBV11-3 combines with J gene TRBJ1-5; unclear D gene. The sequencing input was peripheral blood. CDR3 in amino acids: CASSLRYMVREELYQPQHF. CDR3 in DNA: TGTGCCAGCAGCTTACGGTATATGGTAAGAGAGGAGCTTTATCAGCCCCAGCATTTT.